This T cell receptor beta chain was identified during a study of regulatory T cells in long-lasting Graves disease. Broader study findings: With persistent disease, TRBV28, TRBJ1-2 and TRBJ2-5 were the favored segments. Lower TCR diversity was seen in persistent Graves' patients than in newly diagnosed ones.

This clonotype was observed a handful of times. No antigen is known for it. Stated time point: persistent/refractory GD, antithyroid drugs over 5 years with positive TRAb. Generation of the TCR library employed RNA extracted from PBMCs. Diagnoses of Graves' disease were made by American Thyroid Association guidelines. Patients were from an endocrinology department in Xi'an, China. Trimming cost V 4 bases and J 5 bases; bases outside gene matches: 11. This CDR3 spans 15 amino acids. Arm-PCR of CDR3 regions with iRepertoire HTBI primers generated TCR beta libraries. TCRdb re-derived calls from the multiplex PCR reads in MiXCR, one entry per CDR3 protein. The table shows approximately 470,000 distinct CDR3 sequences, with 20% to 25% occurring only once.

The sequenced sample was peripheral blood mononuclear cells (PBMCs), obtained when the disease was refractory, from a patient treated with antithyroid drugs. This chain uses TRBV12-3 or TRBV12-4 with TRBJ2-7, with TRBD1 identical over 7 bases. The clonotype comes from a female donor with Graves disease. The CDR3 loop is CASSSARTGRNEQYF. CDR3 nucleotides: TGTGCCAGCAGTTCCGCACGGACAGGACGAAACGAGCAGTACTTC.